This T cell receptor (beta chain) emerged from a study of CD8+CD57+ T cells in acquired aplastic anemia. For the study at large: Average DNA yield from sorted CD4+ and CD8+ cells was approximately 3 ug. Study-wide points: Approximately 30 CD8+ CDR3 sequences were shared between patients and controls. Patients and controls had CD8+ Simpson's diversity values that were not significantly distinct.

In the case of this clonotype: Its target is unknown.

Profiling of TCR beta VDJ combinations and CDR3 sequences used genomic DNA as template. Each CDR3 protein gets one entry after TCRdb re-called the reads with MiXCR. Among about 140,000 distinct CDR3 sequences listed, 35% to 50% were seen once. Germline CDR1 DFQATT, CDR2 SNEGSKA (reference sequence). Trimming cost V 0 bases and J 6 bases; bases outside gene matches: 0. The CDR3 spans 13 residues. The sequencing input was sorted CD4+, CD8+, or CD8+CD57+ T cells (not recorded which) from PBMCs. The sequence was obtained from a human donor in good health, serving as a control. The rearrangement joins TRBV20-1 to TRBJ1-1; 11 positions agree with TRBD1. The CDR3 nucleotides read TGCAGTGCTAGAGAGGGACAGGGGGCTGAAGCTTTCTTT. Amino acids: CSAREGQGAEAFF.